This T cell receptor beta chain was sequenced during a study of T cells in Graves' hyperthyroidism and ophthalmopathy. RNA transcripts gave rise to amplified TCR beta CDR3 regions. During a first-round RT-PCR of the TCR CDR3, the HTBI primer set was used. TCRdb passed the multiplex PCR reads through MiXCR, listing each CDR3 protein once. The sample includes around 350,000 distinct CDR3 sequences, 17% of them seen just once. The study's findings and limits: Most thyroid clonotypes expanded above 0.001 appeared in blood too.

This clonotype appeared many times. The antigen is not known. Trimming cost V 4 bases and J 6 bases, with 10 bases left between them. The CDR3 runs 12 residues. Germline loops: CDR1 MNHEY, CDR2 SVGEGT. The clonotype comes from a woman aged 30 to 39 with Graves' hyperthyroidism that later progressed to Graves' ophthalmopathy. The sequenced sample consisted of blood. The V call is TRBV6-2 or TRBV6-3, the J call TRBJ2-7, with a weak D call TRBD1 (7 bases). For the CDR3, the DNA is TGTGCCAGCAGTTGGCAGGGGGGCGAGCAGTACTTC. This translates into CASSWQGGEQYF.